The 14 T cell receptor beta chains below were found in one sample sequenced in a study of cytomegalovirus exposure and HLA in healthy donors. The PCR was carried out with 60 Vbeta primers and 13 Jbeta primers. Sequencing was performed with immunoSEQ multiplex PCR; in TCRdb, only in-frame clones are kept and a portion is missing. The top ten hold more than 2.5% of the sample, which has approximately 120,000 clones, 60% to 80% seen once. Sequences were obtained from PBMCs. These receptors all stem from a woman between 50 and 59 years old in good health and CMV-seronegative.

The CDR3 reads CASSYSTDMRYNEQFF. The CDR3 DNA reads TGTGCCAGCAGTTACTCGACGGACATGCGTTACAATGAGCAGTTCTTC. The V and J genes are TRBV6-5 and TRBJ2-1, with TRBD1 as a possible D gene (5 bases). Germline CDR1 is MNHEY and CDR2 is SVGAGI. The V end lost 0 bases, the J end lost 4 bases, and 13 bases lay between the germline ends. The CDR3 has 16 amino acids.

This clone has a single count. The junction departs from germline at one end; a sequencing error may be responsible. This chain uses TRBV7-9 with TRBJ2-7; the D gene is possibly TRBD2 (6 bases). CDR1 is SEHNR and CDR2 is FQNEAQ in the germline V gene (reference sequence). The CDR3 sequence is 18 residues long. This CDR3 reads CSSSLYQVAGTSFYEQYF. The CDR3 coding sequence is TGTTCCAGCAGCTTATATCAGGTCGCAGGGACTTCTTTCTACGAGCAGTACTTC.

This clone was recorded once. This chain uses TRBV7-3 with TRBJ2-2; TRBD2 aligns across 7 bases. Germline-derived CDR1 and CDR2 are SGHTA and FQGTGA. The CDR3 runs 16 residues. V lost 1 base, J lost 5 bases, and 7 bases stayed unmatched. The CDR3 coding sequence is TGTGCCAGCAGCTTAAACGTTGGGGGGGGAACCGGGGAGCTGTTTTTT. Protein: CASSLNVGGGTGELFF.

The CDR3 sequence: CASRGVDTQYF. The CDR3 DNA sequence: TGTGCCAGCAGAGGGGTAGATACGCAGTATTTT. The chain couples TRBV6-1 to TRBJ2-3, with D possibly being TRBD1 (5 bases). The germline CDR1 and CDR2 sequences are MNHNS and SASEGT. Trimming shortened V by 6 bases and J by 5 bases, and 6 bases separated the two germline ends. This CDR3 contains 11 residues.

This chain's CDR3 is CASSQWTSGGKETQYF. The CDR3 DNA reads TGTGCCAGCAGCCAGTGGACTAGCGGAGGTAAAGAGACCCAGTACTTC. This chain connects TRBV7-2 to TRBJ2-5, with 10 bases identical to TRBD2. From germline, CDR1 is SGHTA and CDR2 FQGNSA. This CDR3 has 16 amino acids. The trim removed 5 bases at V and 3 bases at J, leaving 9 bases unmatched.

This chain uses TRBV7-2 with TRBJ1-2; D is ambiguous. Germline V gene sequence: CDR1 SGHTA, CDR2 FQGNSA. CDR3 length: 12 amino acids. V was trimmed by 1 base and J by 8 bases, leaving 8 bases between them. The CDR3 DNA reads as TGTGCCAGCAGCTTAGAAGTTGGCGGCTACACCTTC. Translating it yields CASSLEVGGYTF.

The chain is built from TRBV7-2 and TRBJ1-5, with D unresolved. The CDR3 is 15 residues long. Trimming left V 1 base short and J 6 bases short, with 13 bases between. Per the germline V gene, CDR1 is SGHTA and CDR2 is FQGNSA. CDR3: CASSLVYGSGQPQHF. The CDR3 DNA follows: TGTGCCAGCAGCTTAGTATACGGTAGTGGTCAGCCCCAGCATTTT.

The V call is TRBV6-5, the J call TRBJ2-3, with D uncertain. Germline assignment: CDR1 MNHEY and CDR2 SVGAGI. This CDR3 region has 11 residues. With 2 bases removed from V and 6 bases from J, the gap between germline ends came to 3 bases. This CDR3 is CASSYGDTQYF. In DNA, the CDR3 is TGTGCCAGCAGTTACGGCGATACGCAGTATTTT.

The chain links TRBV29-1 to TRBJ1-2; no clear D. V was clipped by 4 bases and J by 6 bases, with 12 bases between them. The CDR3 consists of 12 residues. The germline gives CDR1 SQVTM, CDR2 ANQGSEA. The CDR3 bases are TGCAGCGTTGTAGATAGTCGGGATGGCTACACCTTC. It encodes CSVVDSRDGYTF.

This chain uses TRBV6-6 with TRBJ1-1; 7 bases match TRBD1. This CDR3 contains 11 residues. V gave up 5 bases and J gave up 11 bases; unmatched junction bases: 5. CDR1 is MNHNY, CDR2 SVGAGI, per germline (reference sequence). CDR3 sequence (DNA): TGTGCCAGCAGTGGACAGGTTGAGGCTTTCTTT. Amino acid sequence: CASSGQVEAFF.

The chain couples TRBV28 to TRBJ2-5; TRBD2 matches at 7 bases. This CDR3 comprises 14 residues. The ends lost 3 bases at V and 0 bases at J; junction bases unmatched: 1. Germline CDR1 and CDR2: MDHEN and SYDVKM. CDR3 sequence reads: CASSFLADQETQYF. The CDR3 DNA sequence: TGTGCCAGCAGTTTTCTAGCGGACCAAGAGACCCAGTACTTC.

The chain recombines TRBV11-2 with TRBJ2-1, with 10 bases identical to TRBD2. The V gene's germline CDR1 is SGHAT and CDR2 FQNNGV. This CDR3 is built from 15 residues. V shed 2 bases, J shed 6 bases, and the junction held 4 bases outside the gene matches. The CDR3 nucleotides read TGTGCCAGCAGCTTATCAGCGGGAGGGGTCAATGAGCAGTTCTTC. Encoded protein: CASSLSAGGVNEQFF.

The chain combines TRBV19 with TRBJ2-2; TRBD1 agrees at 8 bases. The CDR3 runs 15 residues. From germline, CDR1 is LNHDA and CDR2 SQIVND (reference sequence). V was pared by 4 bases and J by 2 bases, with 3 bases of the junction left unmatched. Here the CDR3 reads CASSRTGPNTGELFF. In DNA, the CDR3 is TGTGCCAGTAGTAGGACAGGGCCTAACACCGGGGAGCTGTTTTTT. The entire variable domain, with the rest obtained from reference TRBV19 and TRBJ2-2, is as follows: DGGITQSPKYLFRKEGQNVTLSCEQNLNHDAMYWYRQDPGQGLRLIYYSQIVNDFQKGDIAEGYSVSREKKESFPLTVTSAQKNPTAFYLCASSRTGPNTGELFFGEGSRLTVL.

CDR3: CASSFRQGTSYEQYF. The CDR3, as DNA: TGTGCCAGCAGCTTTCGACAGGGAACATCCTACGAGCAGTACTTC. The chain links TRBV5-5 to TRBJ2-7; 7 nucleotides agree with TRBD1. Germline V lookup: CDR1 SGHKS, CDR2 YYEKEE (reference sequence). CDR3 length equals 15 residues. V shed 2 bases, J shed 1 base, and the junction held 6 bases outside the gene matches.